This T cell receptor beta chain was observed in a study of blood T cell repertoires in COVID-19. Sequenced by immunoSEQ multiplex PCR; TCRdb stores in-frame clones only, minus some. The sample lists roughly 62,000 clones; roughly 80% were seen once. This sequence was found in a man aged 60 to 69 with acute or convalescent COVID-19. Sequences were obtained from peripheral blood.

CDR3 region: CASSAETVASPLHF. DNA of the CDR3: TGTGCCAGCAGTGCCGAGACAGTCGCCTCACCCCTCCACTTT. The genes are TRBV2 and TRBJ1-6; possibly TRBD1 for D (5 bases). The V gene's germline CDR1 is SNHLY and CDR2 FYNNEI. The V end was cut by 4 bases, the J end by 10 bases, with 14 bases between. CDR3 length: 14 amino acids.